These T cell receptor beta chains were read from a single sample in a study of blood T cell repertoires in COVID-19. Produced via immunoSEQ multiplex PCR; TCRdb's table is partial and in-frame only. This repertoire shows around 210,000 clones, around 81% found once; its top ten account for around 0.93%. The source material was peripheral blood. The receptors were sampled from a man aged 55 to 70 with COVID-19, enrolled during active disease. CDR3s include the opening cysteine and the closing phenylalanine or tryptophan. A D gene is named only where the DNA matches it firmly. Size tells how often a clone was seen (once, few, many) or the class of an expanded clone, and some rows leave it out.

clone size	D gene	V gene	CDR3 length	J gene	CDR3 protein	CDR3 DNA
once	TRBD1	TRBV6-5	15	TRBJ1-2	CASNAGGASNYGYTF	TGTGCCAGCAATGCAGGGGGCGCGAGTAACTATGGCTACACCTTC
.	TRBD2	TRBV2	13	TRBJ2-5	CASRRTRQETQYF	TGTGCCAGCCGGAGGACTAGGCAAGAGACCCAGTACTTC
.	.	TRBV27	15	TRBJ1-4	CASSLWGATNEKLFF	TGTGCCAGCAGTTTATGGGGAGCAACTAATGAAAAACTGTTTTTT
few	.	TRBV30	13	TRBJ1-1	CAWSGQVNTEAFF	TGTGCCTGGAGTGGGCAGGTGAACACTGAAGCTTTCTTT
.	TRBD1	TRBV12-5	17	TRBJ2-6	CASGPAGGMSGANVLTF	TGTGCTAGTGGCCCAGCAGGGGGCATGTCTGGGGCCAACGTCCTGACTTTC
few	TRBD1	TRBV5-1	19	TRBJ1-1	CASSSYMTGGNMGNTEAFF	TGCGCCAGCAGCTCCTACATGACAGGGGGGAATATGGGGAACACTGAAGCTTTCTTT
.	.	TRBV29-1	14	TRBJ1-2	CSVEETGTSYGYTF	TGCAGCGTTGAAGAGACAGGAACAAGCTATGGCTACACCTTC
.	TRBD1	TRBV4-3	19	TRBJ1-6	CASSPRTGEGRASDSPLHF	TGCGCCAGCAGCCCTCGGACAGGGGAAGGTCGAGCGTCGGATTCACCCCTCCACTTT
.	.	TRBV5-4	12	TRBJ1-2	CASSSRTDGYTF	TGTGCCAGCAGCTCACGGACAGATGGCTACACCTTC
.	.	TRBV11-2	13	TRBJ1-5	CASSSTGLQPQHF	TGTGCCAGCAGTTCTACAGGGTTACAGCCCCAGCATTTT
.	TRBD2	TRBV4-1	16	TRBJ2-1	CASSPPESGRVGEQFF	TGCGCCAGCAGCCCCCCGGAGAGCGGGAGGGTTGGTGAGCAGTTCTTC
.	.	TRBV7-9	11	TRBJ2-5	CASSLSRTQYF	TGTGCCAGCAGCTTATCCCGGACCCAGTACTTC
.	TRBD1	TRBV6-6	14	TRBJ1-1	CASSPDRGRTEAFF	TGTGCCAGCAGTCCGGACAGGGGGCGGACTGAAGCTTTCTTT